Included here is one T cell receptor (beta chain) sequence, with context. Germline-derived CDR1 and CDR2 are SGHRS and YFSETQ. V lost 0 bases, J lost 5 bases, and 11 bases lay in between. The CDR3 has 14 amino acids. Original analysis: Cell counts per sample came from amplifying reference gene primers. Profiled with immunoSEQ multiplex PCR; TCRdb holds only in-frame clones, not every one. V and J calls plus clone size are reproduced from that table; the DNA served to infer D and trimming. The sample records 400,000 to 500,000 clones, roughly 90% being singletons. Those enrolled, adults aged about 18 to 95 years, came from about 24 US areas. Two negative PCRs, clearance, or symptom resolution were required of recovered Cohort 3 donors. The sample belongs to a study of blood T cell repertoires in COVID-19.

The clonotype was recovered from a woman aged 35 to 49 who had recovered from COVID-19. The chain links TRBV5-1 to TRBJ1-1, with D perhaps matching TRBD1 (6 bases). The sequenced sample was PBMCs or T cells enriched from blood (not recorded which). The CDR3 region is CASSLAGAGTEAFF. DNA of the CDR3: TGCGCCAGCAGCTTGGCAGGGGCAGGGACTGAAGCTTTCTTT.